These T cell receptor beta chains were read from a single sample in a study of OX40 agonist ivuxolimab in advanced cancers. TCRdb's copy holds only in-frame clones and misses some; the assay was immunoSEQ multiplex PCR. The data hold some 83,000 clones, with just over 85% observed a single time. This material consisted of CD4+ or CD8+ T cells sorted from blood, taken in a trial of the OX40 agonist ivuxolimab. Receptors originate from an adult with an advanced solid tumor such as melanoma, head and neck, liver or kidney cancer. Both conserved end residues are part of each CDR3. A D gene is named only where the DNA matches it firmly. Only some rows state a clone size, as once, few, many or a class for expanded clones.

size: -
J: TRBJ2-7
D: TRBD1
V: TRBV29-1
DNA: TGCAGCGTCGCGGGACAGGGCTACGAGCAGTACTTC
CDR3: CSVAGQGYEQYF

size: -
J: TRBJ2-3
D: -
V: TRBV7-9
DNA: TGTGCCAGCAGCTTAAGGCACAGGTGGGGCACAGATACGCAGTATTTT
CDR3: CASSLRHRWGTDTQYF

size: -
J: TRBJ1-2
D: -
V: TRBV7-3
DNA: TGTGCCAGCAGCTTTACAGCTAACTATGGCTACACCTTC
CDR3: CASSFTANYGYTF

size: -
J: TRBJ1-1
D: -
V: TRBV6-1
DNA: TGTGCCAGCAGCAAAGGACAGATTTACACTGAAGCTTTCTTT
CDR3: CASSKGQIYTEAFF

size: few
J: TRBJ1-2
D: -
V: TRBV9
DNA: TGTGCCAGCAGCGTAGTCGAGGAGGCCCCCAACTATGGCTACACCTTC
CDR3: CASSVVEEAPNYGYTF

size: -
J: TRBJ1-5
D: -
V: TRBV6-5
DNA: TGTGCCAGCAGTTACGGGCGGAGCAATCAGCCCCAGCATTTT
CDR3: CASSYGRSNQPQHF

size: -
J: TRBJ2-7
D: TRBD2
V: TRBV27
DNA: TGTGCCAGCAGTTTTTATATGGTCGGGGGGGGAATCGAGCAGTACTTC
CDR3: CASSFYMVGGGIEQYF

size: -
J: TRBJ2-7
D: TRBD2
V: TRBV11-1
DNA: TGTGCCAGCAGGGGACTAGGCTCGGGGGAGCAGTACTTC
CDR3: CASRGLGSGEQYF

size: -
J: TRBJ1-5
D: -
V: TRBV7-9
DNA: TGTGCCAGCAGCTTAGGGTTCTCTCAGCCCCAGCATTTT
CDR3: CASSLGFSQPQHF

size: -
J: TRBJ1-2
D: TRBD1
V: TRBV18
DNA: TGTGCCAGCTCACCCCTACAGGGGGCGGACAACTATGGCTACACCTTC
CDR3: CASSPLQGADNYGYTF

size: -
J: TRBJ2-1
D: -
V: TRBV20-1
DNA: TGCAGTGCTAGCGCGGACGAGCAGTTCTTC
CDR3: CSASADEQFF

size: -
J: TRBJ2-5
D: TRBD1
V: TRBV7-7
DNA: TGTGCTAGCAGCTCCGGGACAGGGTTAGGGACCCAGTACTTC
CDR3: CASSSGTGLGTQYF

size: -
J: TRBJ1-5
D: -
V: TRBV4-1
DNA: TGCGCCAGCAGCCAAGGTACGGGCCTCCGCAATCAGCCCCAGCATTTT
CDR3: CASSQGTGLRNQPQHF

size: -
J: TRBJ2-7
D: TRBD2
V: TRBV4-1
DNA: TGCGCCAGCAGCCTAGGGACTAGCGAGAAGCAGTACTTC
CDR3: CASSLGTSEKQYF

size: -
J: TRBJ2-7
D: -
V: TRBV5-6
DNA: TGTGCCAGCAGCATCAGGGTAAAGGAATCTGGCGAGCAGTACTTC
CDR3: CASSIRVKESGEQYF

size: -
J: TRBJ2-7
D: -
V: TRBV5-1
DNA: TGCGCCAGCAGCTTGATATTCGGGGCCATGGGCTCCTACGAGCAGTACTTC
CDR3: CASSLIFGAMGSYEQYF

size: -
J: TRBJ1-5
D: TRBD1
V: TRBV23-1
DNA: TGCGCCAGCAGTCAGCCCCCCCCAACGGGACAGGGAATTAGGAATCAGCCCCAGCATTTT
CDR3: CASSQPPPTGQGIRNQPQHF

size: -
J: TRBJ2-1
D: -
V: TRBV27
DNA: TGTGCCAGCAGTTCGATATTCCTCCTTTATGAGCAGTTCTTC
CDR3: CASSSIFLLYEQFF

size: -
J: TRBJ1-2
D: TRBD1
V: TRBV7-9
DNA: TGTGCCAGCAGCTTAGCCGGGACAGAGACAACATATGGCTACACCTTC
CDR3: CASSLAGTETTYGYTF

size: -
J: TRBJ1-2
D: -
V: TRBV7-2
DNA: TGTGCCAGCACGCCAGGGTGGGTAGGGGGCTACACCTTC
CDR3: CASTPGWVGGYTF

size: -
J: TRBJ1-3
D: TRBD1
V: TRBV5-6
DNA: TGTGCCAGCAGCTTTCAGGGGGCAAAGGGAAACACCATATATTTT
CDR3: CASSFQGAKGNTIYF

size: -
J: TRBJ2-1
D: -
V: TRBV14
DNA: TGTGCCAGCAGCCGGATTGCTGGGACGTTTGAGAATGAGCAGTTCTTC
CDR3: CASSRIAGTFENEQFF

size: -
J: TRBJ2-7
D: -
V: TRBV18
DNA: TGTGCCAGCTCACCTAAGGGGGGCTCCTACGAGCAGTACTTC
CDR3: CASSPKGGSYEQYF

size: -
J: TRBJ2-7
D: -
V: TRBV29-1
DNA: TGCAGCGTTGTGGTTCACTACGAGCAGTACTTC
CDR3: CSVVVHYEQYF

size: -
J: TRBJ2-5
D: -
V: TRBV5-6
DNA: TGTGCCAGCAGCCGGGGGCCCCGGGGATGGGGAGAGACCCAGTACTTC
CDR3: CASSRGPRGWGETQYF

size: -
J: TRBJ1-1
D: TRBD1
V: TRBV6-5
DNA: TGTGCCAGCAGTTTGTTGGGGACAGGGGGGACTGAAGCTTTCTTT
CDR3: CASSLLGTGGTEAFF

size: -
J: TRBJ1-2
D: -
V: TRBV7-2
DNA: TGTGCCAGCAGCTTAGGGACAGCTTATGGCTACACCTTC
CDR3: CASSLGTAYGYTF

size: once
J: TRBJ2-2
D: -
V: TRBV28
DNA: TGTGCCAGCATCTCGGAGGGGTTGGTCACCGGGGAGCTGTTTTTT
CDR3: CASISEGLVTGELFF

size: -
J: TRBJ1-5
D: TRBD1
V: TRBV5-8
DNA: TGTGCCAGCAGCTTGGACAGGGGGCTTTATCAGCCCCAGCATTTT
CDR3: CASSLDRGLYQPQHF

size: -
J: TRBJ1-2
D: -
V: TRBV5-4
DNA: TGTGCCAGCAGCCTGGGACCTTATGGCTACACCTTC
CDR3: CASSLGPYGYTF

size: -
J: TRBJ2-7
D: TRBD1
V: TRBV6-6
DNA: TGTGCCAGCAGTTCCGGGGACAGCCACTCCTACGAGCAGTACTTC
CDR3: CASSSGDSHSYEQYF

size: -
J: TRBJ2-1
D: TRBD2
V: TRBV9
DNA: TGTGCCAGCAGCGTAAGCGGGGACTACAATGAGCAGTTCTTC
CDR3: CASSVSGDYNEQFF

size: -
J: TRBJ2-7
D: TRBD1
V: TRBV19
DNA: TGTGCCACTAAGGACAGGAACTACGAGCAGTACTTC
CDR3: CATKDRNYEQYF